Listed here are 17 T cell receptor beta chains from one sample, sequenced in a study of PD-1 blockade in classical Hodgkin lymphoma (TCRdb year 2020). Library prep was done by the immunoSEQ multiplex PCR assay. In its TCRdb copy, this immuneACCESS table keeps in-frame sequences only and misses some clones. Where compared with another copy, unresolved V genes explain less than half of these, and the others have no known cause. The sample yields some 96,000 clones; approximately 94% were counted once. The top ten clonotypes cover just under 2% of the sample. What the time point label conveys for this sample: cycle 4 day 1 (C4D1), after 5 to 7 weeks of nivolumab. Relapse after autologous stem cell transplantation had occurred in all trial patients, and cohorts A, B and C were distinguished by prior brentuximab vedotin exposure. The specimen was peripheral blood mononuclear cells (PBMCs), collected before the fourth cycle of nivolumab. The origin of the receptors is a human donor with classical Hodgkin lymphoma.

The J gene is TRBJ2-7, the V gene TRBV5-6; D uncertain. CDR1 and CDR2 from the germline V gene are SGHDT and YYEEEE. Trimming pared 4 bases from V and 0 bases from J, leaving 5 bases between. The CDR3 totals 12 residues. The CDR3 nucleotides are TGTGCCAGCAGCCCAAACTCCTACGAGCAGTACTTC. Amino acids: CASSPNSYEQYF.

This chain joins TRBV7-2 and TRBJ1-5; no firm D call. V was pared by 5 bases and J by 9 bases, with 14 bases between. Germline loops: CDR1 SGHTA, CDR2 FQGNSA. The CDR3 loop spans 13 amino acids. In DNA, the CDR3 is TGTGCCAGCAGCCCTAGCCCTCTTACGCCCCAGCATTTT. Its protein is CASSPSPLTPQHF.

The CDR3 DNA reads as TGTGCCAGCAGCCAAGATGGGTTCGTAGGCGTGCGGAATAACTATGGCTACACCTTC. Translation gives CASSQDGFVGVRNNYGYTF. V usage is TRBV14 and J usage is TRBJ1-2; D call uncertain. Germline CDR1 SGHDN, CDR2 FVKESK. The CDR3 length is 19 residues. V was shortened by 0 bases and J by 1 base, with 21 bases between the two germline ends.

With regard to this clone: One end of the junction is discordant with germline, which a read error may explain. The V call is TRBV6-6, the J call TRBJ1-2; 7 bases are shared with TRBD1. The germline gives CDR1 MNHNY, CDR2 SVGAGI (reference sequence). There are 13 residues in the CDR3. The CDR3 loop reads CASSHTIDRECLF. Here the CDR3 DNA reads TGTGCCAGCAGTCACACCATCGACAGGGAATGCCTCTTC.

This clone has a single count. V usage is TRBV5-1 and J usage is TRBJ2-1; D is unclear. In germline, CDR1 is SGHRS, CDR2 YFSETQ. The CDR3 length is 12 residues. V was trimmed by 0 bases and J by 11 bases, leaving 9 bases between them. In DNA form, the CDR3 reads TGCGCCAGCAGCTTGGAAGGGCTCAAGCAGTTCTTC. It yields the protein CASSLEGLKQFF.

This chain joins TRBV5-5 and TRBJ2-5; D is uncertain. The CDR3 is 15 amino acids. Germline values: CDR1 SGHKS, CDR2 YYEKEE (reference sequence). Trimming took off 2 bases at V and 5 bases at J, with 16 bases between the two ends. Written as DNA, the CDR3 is TGTGCCAGCAGCTTACGGCTGAAGGGATGGGAGACCCAGTACTTC. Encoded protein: CASSLRLKGWETQYF.

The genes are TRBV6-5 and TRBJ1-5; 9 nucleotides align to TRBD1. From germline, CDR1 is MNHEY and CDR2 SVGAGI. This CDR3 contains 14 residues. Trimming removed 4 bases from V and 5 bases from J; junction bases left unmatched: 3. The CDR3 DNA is TGTGCCAGCAGTTTACGGACAGGGGATCAGCCCCAGCATTTT. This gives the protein CASSLRTGDQPQHF.

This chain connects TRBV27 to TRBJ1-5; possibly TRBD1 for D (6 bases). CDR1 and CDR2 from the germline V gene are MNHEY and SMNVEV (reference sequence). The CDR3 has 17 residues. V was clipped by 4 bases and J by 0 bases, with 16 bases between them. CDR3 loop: CASSSSDSLYSNQPQHF. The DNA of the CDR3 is TGTGCCAGCAGTTCCTCGGACAGCCTTTATAGCAATCAGCCCCAGCATTTT.

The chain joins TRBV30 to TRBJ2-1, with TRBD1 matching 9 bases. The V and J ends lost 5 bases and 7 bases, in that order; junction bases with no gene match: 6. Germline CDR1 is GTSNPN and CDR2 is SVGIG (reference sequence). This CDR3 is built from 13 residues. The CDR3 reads CAWDRGTTNEQFF. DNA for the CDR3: TGTGCCTGGGACAGGGGGACCACGAATGAGCAGTTCTTC.

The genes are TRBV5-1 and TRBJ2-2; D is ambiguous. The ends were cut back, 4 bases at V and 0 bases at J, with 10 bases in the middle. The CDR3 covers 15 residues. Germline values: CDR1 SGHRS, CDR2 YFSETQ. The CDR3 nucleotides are TGCGCCAGCAGCCAAAGCGCCGCGAACACCGGGGAGCTGTTTTTT. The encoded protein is CASSQSAANTGELFF. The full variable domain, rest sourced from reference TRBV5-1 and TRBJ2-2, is KAGVTQTPRYLIKTRGQQVTLSCSPISGHRSVSWYQQTPGQGLQFLFEYFSETQRNKGNFPGRFSGRQFSNSRSEMNVSTLELGDSALYLCASSQSAANTGELFFGEGSRLTVL.

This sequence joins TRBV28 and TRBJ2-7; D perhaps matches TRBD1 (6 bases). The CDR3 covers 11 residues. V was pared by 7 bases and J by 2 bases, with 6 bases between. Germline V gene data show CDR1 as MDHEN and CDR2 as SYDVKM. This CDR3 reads CASNRAYEQYF. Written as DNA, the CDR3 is TGTGCCAGCAACAGGGCCTACGAGCAGTACTTC.

The CDR3 region is CASSLRGRDQPQHF. The CDR3, as DNA: TGTGCCAGCAGTTTACGAGGGCGCGATCAGCCCCAGCATTTT. The V call is TRBV28, the J call TRBJ1-5; D is unresolved. Trimming stripped 2 bases from V and 5 bases from J, with 10 bases between. Germline values: CDR1 MDHEN, CDR2 SYDVKM. The CDR3 sequence is 14 residues long. The full variable domain, completed using reference TRBV28 and TRBJ1-5, is DVKVTQSSRYLVKRTGEKVFLECVQDMDHENMFWYRQDPGLGLRLIYFSYDVKMKEKGDIPEGYSVSREKKERFSLILESASTNQTSMYLCASSLRGRDQPQHFGDGTRLSIL.

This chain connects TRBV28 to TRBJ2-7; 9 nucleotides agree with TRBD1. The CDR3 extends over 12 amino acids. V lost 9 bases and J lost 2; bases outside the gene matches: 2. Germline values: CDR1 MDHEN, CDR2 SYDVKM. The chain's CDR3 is CASRQGAYEQYF. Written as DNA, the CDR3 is TGTGCCAGTCGACAGGGGGCCTACGAGCAGTACTTC. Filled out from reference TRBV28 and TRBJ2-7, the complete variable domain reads DVKVTQSSRYLVKRTGEKVFLECVQDMDHENMFWYRQDPGLGLRLIYFSYDVKMKEKGDIPEGYSVSREKKERFSLILESASTNQTSMYLCASRQGAYEQYFGPGTRLTVT.

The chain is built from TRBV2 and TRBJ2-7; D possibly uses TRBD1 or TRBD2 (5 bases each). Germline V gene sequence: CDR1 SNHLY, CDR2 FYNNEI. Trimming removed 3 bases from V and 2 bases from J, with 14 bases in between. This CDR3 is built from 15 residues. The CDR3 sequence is CASSEGVLVPYEQYF. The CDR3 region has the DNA TGTGCCAGCAGTGAGGGGGTTTTAGTACCCTACGAGCAGTACTTC.

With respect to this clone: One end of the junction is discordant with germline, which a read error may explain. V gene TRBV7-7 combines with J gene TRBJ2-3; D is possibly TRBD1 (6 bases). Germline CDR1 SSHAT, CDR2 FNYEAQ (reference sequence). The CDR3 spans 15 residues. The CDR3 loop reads CASSLSYRDTDTQYF. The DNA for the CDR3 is TGTGCTAGCAGCTTATCCTACAGGGACACAGATACGCAGTATTTT.

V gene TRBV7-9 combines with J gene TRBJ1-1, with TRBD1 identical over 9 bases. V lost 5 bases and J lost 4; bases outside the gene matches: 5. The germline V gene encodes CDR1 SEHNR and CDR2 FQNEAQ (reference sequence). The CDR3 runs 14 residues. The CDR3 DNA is TGTGCCAGCAGCAACCCGACAGGGGGCACTGAAGCTTTCTTT. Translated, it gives CASSNPTGGTEAFF.

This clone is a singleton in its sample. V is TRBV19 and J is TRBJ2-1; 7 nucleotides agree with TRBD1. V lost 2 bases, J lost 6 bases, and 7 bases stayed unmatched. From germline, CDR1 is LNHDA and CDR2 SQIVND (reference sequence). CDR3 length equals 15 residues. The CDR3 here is CASSIIGQDLNEQFF. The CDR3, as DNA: TGTGCCAGTAGTATAATCGGACAGGACCTCAATGAGCAGTTCTTC.